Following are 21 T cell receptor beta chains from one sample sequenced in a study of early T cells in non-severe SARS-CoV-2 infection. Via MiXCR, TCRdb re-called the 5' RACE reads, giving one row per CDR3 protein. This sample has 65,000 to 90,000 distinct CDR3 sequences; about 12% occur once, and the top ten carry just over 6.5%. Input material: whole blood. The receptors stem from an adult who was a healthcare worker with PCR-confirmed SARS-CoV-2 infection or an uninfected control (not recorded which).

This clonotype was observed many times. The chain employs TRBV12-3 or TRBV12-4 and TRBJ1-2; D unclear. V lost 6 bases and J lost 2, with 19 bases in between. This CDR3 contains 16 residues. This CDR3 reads CASSPLMTISNYGYTF. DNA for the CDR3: TGTGCCAGCAGCCCTCTCATGACAATCTCAAACTATGGCTACACCTTC.

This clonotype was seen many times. The CDR3 DNA follows: TGTGCCTGGAGTGAGGGGGAGTCTCAGCCCCAGCATTTT. Protein sequence: CAWSEGESQPQHF. The chain employs TRBV30 and TRBJ1-5; perhaps TRBD1 as D (6 bases). The CDR3 runs to 13 residues. Germline V gene lookup returns CDR1 GTSNPN and CDR2 SVGIG (reference sequence). V was trimmed by 1 base and J by 6 bases, leaving 10 bases between them. The complete variable domain, with remaining parts taken from reference TRBV30 and TRBJ1-5, reads SQTIHQWPATLVQPVGSPLSLECTVEGTSNPNLYWYRQAAGRGLQLLFYSVGIGQISSEVPQNLSASRPQDRQFILSSKKLLLSDSGFYLCAWSEGESQPQHFGDGTRLSIL.

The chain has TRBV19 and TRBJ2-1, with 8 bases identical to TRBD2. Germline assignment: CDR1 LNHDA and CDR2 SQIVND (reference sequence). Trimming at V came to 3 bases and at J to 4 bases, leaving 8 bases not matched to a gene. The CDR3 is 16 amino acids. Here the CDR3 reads CASSMKAGVVYNEQFF. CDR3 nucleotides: TGTGCCAGTAGTATGAAAGCGGGAGTCGTTTACAATGAGCAGTTCTTC.

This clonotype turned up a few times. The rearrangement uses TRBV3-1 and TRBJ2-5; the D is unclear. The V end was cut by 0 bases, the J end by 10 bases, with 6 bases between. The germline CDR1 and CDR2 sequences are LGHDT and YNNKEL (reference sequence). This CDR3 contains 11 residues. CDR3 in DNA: TGTGCCAGCAGCCAAGATTGGGACCAGTACTTC. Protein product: CASSQDWDQYF.

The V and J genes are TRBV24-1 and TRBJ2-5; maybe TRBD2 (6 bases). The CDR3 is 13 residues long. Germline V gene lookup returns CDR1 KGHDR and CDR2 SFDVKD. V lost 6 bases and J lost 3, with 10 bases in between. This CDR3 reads CATSRREEETQYF. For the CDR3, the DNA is TGTGCCACCAGTCGGAGGGAAGAAGAGACCCAGTACTTC.

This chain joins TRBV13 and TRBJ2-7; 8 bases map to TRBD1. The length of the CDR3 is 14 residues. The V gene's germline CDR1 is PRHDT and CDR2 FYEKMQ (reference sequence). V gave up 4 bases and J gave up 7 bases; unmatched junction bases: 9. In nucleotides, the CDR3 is TGTGCCAGCAGCTCGGGACAGGCCGTAGGGGAGCAGTACTTC. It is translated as CASSSGQAVGEQYF.

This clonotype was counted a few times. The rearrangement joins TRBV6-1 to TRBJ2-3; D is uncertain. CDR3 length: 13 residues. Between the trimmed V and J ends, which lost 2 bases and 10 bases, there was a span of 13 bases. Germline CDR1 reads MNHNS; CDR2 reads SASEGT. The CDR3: CASSEKLLRAQYF. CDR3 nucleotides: TGTGCCAGCAGTGAAAAGTTACTAAGGGCGCAGTATTTT.

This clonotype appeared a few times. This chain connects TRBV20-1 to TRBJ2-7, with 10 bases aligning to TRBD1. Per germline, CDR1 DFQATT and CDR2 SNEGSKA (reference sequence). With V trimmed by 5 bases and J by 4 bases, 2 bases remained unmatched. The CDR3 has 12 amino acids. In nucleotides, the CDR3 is TGCAGTGCTGGGGACAGGGGTTACGAGCAGTACTTC. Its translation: CSAGDRGYEQYF.

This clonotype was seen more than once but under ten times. CDR3 residues: CSFHGTGVSPLHF. The CDR3 nucleotides are TGCAGCTTTCATGGGACAGGTGTTTCACCCCTCCACTTT. The gene calls are TRBV29-1 and TRBJ1-6, with TRBD1 identical over 8 bases. V was clipped by 8 bases and J by 9 bases; unmatched bases: 9. Germline V CDR1 and CDR2: SQVTM, ANQGSEA. The CDR3 is 13 residues long.

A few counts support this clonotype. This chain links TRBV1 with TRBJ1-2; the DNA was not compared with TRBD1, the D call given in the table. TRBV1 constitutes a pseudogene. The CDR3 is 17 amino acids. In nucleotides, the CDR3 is TGCACCAGCAGCCCTCCGACAGGGTGGGTAGCTAACTATGGCTACACCTTC. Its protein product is CTSSPPTGWVANYGYTF.

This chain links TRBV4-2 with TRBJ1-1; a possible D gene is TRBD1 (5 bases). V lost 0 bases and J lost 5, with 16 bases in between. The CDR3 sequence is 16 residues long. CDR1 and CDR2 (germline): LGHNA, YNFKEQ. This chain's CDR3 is CASSQDPFRGGTEAFF. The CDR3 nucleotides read TGTGCCAGCAGCCAAGATCCATTCCGCGGGGGGACTGAAGCTTTCTTT.

CDR3 in DNA: TGTGCCAGCAGCTTAGGTCTCACTGAAGCTTTCTTT. The encoded protein is CASSLGLTEAFF. The rearrangement links TRBV7-9 to TRBJ1-1; D gene unclear. The CDR3 has 12 residues. Trimming left V 1 base short and J 4 bases short, with 4 bases between. Germline CDR1 and CDR2: SEHNR and FQNEAQ (reference sequence).

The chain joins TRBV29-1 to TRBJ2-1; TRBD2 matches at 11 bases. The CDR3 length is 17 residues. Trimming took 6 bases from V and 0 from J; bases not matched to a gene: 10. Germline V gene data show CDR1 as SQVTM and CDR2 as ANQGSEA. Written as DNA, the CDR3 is TGCAGCGTATCACTAGCGGGAGACTTCATCTCCTACAATGAGCAGTTCTTC. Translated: CSVSLAGDFISYNEQFF.

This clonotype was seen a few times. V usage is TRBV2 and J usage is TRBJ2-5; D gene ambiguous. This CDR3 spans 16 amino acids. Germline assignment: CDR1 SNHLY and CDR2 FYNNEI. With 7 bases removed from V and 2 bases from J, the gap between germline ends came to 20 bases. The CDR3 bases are TGTGCCAGCACGCGACCCATGCCCTCATTACAAGAGACCCAGTACTTC. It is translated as CASTRPMPSLQETQYF.

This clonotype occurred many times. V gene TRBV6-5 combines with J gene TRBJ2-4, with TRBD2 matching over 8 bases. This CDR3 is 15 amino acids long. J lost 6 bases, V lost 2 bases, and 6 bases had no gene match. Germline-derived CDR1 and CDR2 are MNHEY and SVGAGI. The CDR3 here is CASSYSGGTGNIQYF. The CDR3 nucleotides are TGTGCCAGCAGTTACAGCGGGGGTACGGGAAACATTCAGTACTTC.

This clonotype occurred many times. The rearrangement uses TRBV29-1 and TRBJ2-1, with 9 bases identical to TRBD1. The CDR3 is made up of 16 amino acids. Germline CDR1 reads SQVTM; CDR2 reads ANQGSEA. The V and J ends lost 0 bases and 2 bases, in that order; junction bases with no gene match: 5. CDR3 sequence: CSVEDPDRGTYNEQFF. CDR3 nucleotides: TGCAGCGTTGAAGACCCGGACAGGGGTACCTACAATGAGCAGTTCTTC.

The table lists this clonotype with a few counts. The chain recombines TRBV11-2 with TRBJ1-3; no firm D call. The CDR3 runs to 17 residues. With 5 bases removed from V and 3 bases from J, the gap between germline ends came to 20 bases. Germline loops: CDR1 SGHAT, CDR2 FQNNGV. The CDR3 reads CASSNEQGRVYGNTIYF. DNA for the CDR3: TGTGCCAGCAGCAACGAACAAGGCAGAGTTTATGGAAACACCATATATTTT. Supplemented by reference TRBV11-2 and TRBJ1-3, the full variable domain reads EAGVAQSPRYKIIEKRQSVAFWCNPISGHATLYWYQQILGQGPKLLIQFQNNGVVDDSQLPKDRFSAERLKGVDSTLKIQPAKLEDSAVYLCASSNEQGRVYGNTIYFGEGSWLTVV.

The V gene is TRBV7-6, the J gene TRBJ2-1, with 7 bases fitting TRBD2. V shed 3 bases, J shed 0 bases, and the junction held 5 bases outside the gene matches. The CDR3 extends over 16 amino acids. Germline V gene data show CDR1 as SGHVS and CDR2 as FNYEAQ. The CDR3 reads CASSFGGGLSYNEQFF. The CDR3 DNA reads TGTGCCAGCAGCTTTGGGGGAGGGCTCTCCTACAATGAGCAGTTCTTC.

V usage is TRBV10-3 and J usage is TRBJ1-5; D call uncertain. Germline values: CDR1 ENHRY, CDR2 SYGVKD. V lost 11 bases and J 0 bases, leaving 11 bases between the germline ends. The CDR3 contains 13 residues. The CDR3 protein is CAARDYSNQPQHF. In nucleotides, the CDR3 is TGTGCCGCAAGAGATTATAGCAATCAGCCCCAGCATTTT.

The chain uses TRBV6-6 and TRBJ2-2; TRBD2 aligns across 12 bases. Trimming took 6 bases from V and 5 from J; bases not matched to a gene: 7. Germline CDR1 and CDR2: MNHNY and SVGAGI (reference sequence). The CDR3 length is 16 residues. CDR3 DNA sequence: TGTGCCAGCAGATCGACTAGCGGGAGCGGGACCGGGGAGCTGTTTTTT. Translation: CASRSTSGSGTGELFF.

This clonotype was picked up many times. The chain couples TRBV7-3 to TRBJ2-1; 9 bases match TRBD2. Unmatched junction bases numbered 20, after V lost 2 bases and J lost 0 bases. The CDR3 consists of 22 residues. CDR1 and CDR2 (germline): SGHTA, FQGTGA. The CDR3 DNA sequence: TGTGCCAGCAGCTTAGACGGGGTGTCCTGGGGTAGGCGGGAGGGCTCCTACAATGAGCAGTTCTTC. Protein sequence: CASSLDGVSWGRREGSYNEQFF.